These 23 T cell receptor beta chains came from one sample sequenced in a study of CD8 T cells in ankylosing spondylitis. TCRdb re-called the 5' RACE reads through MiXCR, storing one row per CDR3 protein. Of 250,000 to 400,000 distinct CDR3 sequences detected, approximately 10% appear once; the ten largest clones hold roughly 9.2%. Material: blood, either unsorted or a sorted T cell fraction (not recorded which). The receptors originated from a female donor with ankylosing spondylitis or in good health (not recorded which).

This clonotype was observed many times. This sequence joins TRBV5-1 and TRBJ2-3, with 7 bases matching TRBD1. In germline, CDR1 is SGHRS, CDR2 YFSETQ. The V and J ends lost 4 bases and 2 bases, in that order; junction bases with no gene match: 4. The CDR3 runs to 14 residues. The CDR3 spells CASSRGQDTDTQYF. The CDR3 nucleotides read TGCGCCAGCAGCCGTGGACAGGACACAGATACGCAGTATTTT.

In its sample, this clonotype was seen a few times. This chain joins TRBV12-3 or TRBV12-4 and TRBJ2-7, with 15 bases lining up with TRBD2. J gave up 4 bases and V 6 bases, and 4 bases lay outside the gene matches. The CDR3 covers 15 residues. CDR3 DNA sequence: TGTGCCAGCAGCCGAGGACTAGCGGGAGGGTACGAGCAGTACTTC. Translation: CASSRGLAGGYEQYF.

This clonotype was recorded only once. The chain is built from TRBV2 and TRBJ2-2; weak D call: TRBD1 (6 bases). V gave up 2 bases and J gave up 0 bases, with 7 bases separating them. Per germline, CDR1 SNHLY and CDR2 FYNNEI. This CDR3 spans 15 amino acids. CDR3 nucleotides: TGTGCCAGCAGTGAACACAGGGCGAACACCGGGGAGCTGTTTTTT. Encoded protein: CASSEHRANTGELFF.

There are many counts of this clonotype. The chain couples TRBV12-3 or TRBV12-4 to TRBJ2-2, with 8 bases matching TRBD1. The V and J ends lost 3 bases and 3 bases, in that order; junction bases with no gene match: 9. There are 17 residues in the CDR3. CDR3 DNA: TGTGCCAGCAGTTTGGCTGCAGGGGGCGGGCACACCGGGGAGCTGTTTTTT. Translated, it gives CASSLAAGGGHTGELFF.

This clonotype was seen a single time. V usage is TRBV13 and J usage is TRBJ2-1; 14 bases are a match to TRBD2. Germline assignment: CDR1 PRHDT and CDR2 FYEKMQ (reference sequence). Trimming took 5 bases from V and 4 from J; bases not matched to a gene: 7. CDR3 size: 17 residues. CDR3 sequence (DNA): TGTGCCAGCAGCCCAGACGGACTAGCGGGGGGATACAATGAGCAGTTCTTC. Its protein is CASSPDGLAGGYNEQFF.

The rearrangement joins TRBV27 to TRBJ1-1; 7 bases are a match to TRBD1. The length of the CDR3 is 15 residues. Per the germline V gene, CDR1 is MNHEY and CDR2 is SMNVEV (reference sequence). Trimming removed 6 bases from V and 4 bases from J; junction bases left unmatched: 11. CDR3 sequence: CASRFTPAGGTEAFF. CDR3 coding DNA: TGTGCCAGCAGATTCACCCCAGCAGGGGGCACTGAAGCTTTCTTT.

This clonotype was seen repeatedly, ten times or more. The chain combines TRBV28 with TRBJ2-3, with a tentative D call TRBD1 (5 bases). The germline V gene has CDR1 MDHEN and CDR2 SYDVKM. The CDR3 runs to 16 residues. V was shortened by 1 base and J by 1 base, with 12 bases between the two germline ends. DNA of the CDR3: TGTGCCAGCAGTTTATACCAGGGCAGTGGCACAGATACGCAGTATTTT. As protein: CASSLYQGSGTDTQYF.

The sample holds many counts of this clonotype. CDR3 region: CSVETGGTGEKLFF. The CDR3 DNA reads as TGCAGCGTTGAAACAGGGGGCACGGGTGAAAAACTGTTTTTT. This chain connects TRBV29-1 to TRBJ1-4, with 9 bases aligning to TRBD1. The CDR3 extends over 14 amino acids. CDR1 and CDR2 from the germline V gene are SQVTM and ANQGSEA. The V segment lost 2 bases and the J segment 7 bases; nucleotides outside the gene matches: 5.

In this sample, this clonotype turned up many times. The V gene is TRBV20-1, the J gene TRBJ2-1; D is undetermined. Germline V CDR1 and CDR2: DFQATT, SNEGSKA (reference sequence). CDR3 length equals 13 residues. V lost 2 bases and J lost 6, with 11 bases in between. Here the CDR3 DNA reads TGCAGTGCTAGAAGCTCTGGGTTCAATGAGCAGTTCTTC. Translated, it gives CSARSSGFNEQFF.

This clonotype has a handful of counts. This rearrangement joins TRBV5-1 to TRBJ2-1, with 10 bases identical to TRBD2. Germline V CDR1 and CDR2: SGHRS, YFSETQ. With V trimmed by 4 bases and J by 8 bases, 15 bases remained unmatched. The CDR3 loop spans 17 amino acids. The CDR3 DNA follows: TGCGCCAGCAGCCCGGCCCTCGGAGCGGGAGGGCCCCATGAGCAGTTCTTC. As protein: CASSPALGAGGPHEQFF.

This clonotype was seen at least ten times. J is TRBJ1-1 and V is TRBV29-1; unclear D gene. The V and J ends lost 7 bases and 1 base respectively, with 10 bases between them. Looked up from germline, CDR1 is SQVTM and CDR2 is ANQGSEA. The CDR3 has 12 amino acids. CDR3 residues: CSAGGRNTEAFF. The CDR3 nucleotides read TGCAGCGCTGGAGGTAGGAACACTGAAGCTTTCTTT.

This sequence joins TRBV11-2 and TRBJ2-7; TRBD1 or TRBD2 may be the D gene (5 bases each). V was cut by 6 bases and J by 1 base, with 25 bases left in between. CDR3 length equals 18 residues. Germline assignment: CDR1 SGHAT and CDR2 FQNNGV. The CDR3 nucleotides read TGTGCCAGCAGTTTTGGGATTGGAAGGGGCGGGCTGTCCTACGAGCAGTACTTC. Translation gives CASSFGIGRGGLSYEQYF.

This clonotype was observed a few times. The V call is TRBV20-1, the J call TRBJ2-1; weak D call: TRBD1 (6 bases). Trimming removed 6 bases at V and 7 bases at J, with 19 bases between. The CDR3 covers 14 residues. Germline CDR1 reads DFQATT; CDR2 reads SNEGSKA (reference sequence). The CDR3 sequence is CSAHERVGGNEQFF. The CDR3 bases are TGCAGTGCCCACGAGAGGGTAGGGGGTAATGAGCAGTTCTTC.

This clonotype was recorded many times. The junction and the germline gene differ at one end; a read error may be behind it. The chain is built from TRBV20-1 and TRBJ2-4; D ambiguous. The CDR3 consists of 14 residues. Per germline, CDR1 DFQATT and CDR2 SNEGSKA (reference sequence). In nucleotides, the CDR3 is TGCAGTGCGAGAGAGGAGCTAGCCAAAAACATTCAGTACTTC. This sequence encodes CSAREELAKNIQYF.

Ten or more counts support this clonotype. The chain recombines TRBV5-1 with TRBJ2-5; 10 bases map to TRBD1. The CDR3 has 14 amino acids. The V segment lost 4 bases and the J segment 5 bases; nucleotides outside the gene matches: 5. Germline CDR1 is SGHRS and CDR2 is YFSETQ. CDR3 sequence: CASSKGQGPETQYF. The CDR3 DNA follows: TGCGCCAGCAGCAAGGGACAGGGGCCGGAGACCCAGTACTTC.

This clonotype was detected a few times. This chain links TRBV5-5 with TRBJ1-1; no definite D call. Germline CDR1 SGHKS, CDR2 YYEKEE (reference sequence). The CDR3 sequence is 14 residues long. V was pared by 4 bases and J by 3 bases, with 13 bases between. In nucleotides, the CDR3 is TGTGCCAGCAGCCCCTTTAATGGGGACACTGAAGCTTTCTTT. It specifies CASSPFNGDTEAFF.

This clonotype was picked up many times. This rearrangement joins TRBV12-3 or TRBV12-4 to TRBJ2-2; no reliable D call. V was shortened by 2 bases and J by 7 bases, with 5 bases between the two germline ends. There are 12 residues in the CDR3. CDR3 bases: TGTGCCAGCAGTTTAAGTGACGGGGAGCTGTTTTTT. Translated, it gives CASSLSDGELFF.

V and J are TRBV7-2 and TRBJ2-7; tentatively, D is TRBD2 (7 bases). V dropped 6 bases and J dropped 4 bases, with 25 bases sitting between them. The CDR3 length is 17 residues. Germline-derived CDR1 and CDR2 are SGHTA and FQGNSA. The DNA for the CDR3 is TGTGCCAGCAGGAGAAGGGGGGGCTCTAGCGACCCTTACGAGCAGTACTTC. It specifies CASRRRGGSSDPYEQYF. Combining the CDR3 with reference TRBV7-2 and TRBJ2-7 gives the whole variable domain GAGVSQSPSNKVTEKGKDVELRCDPISGHTALYWYRQSLGQGLEFLIYFQGNSAPDKSGLPSDRFSAERTGGSVSTLTIQRTQQEDSAVYLCASRRRGGSSDPYEQYFGPGTRLTVT.

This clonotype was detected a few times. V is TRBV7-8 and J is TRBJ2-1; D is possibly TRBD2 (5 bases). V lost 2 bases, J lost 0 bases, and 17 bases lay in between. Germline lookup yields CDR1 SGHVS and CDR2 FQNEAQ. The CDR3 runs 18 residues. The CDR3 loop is CASSLKMDFFYSYNEQFF. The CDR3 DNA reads TGTGCCAGCAGCTTAAAGATGGACTTCTTTTACTCCTACAATGAGCAGTTCTTC.

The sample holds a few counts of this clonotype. The CDR3 DNA sequence: TGCAGTGCTAGTAAATATCTGGGGGGGGTGAACACTGAAGCTTTCTTT. This gives the protein CSASKYLGGVNTEAFF. V is TRBV20-1 and J is TRBJ1-1; weak D call: TRBD1 (5 bases). The CDR3 totals 16 residues. V lost 3 bases, J lost 0 bases, and 17 bases lay in between. CDR1 and CDR2 from the germline V gene are DFQATT and SNEGSKA (reference sequence).

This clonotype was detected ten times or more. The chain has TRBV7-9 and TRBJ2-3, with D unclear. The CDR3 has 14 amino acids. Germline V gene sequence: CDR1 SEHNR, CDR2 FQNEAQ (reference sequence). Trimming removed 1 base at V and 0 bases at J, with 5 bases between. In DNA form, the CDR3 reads TGTGCCAGCAGCTTAGAACTAAGCACAGATACGCAGTATTTT. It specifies CASSLELSTDTQYF.

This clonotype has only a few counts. The CDR3 DNA is TGTGCCAGCAGTAAAGGGGGGCCCTACCGCGAGCAGTACTTC. It encodes CASSKGGPYREQYF. This chain uses TRBV27 with TRBJ2-7; D may correspond to TRBD1 or TRBD2 (6 bases each). Per germline, CDR1 MNHEY and CDR2 SMNVEV (reference sequence). V shed 5 bases and J shed 6 bases, with 17 bases lying between them. This CDR3 contains 14 residues.

The CDR3 loop is CASERGAGGFSYNEQFF. The CDR3 coding sequence is TGCGCCAGCGAAAGGGGGGCGGGGGGGTTTTCCTACAATGAGCAGTTCTTC. The genes are TRBV5-1 and TRBJ2-1; 9 bases agree with TRBD2. Unmatched junction bases numbered 12, after V lost 7 bases and J lost 1 base. The CDR3 extends over 17 amino acids. Germline-derived CDR1 and CDR2 are SGHRS and YFSETQ. Full variable domain (missing parts from reference TRBV5-1 and TRBJ2-1): KAGVTQTPRYLIKTRGQQVTLSCSPISGHRSVSWYQQTPGQGLQFLFEYFSETQRNKGNFPGRFSGRQFSNSRSEMNVSTLELGDSALYLCASERGAGGFSYNEQFFGPGTRLTVL.